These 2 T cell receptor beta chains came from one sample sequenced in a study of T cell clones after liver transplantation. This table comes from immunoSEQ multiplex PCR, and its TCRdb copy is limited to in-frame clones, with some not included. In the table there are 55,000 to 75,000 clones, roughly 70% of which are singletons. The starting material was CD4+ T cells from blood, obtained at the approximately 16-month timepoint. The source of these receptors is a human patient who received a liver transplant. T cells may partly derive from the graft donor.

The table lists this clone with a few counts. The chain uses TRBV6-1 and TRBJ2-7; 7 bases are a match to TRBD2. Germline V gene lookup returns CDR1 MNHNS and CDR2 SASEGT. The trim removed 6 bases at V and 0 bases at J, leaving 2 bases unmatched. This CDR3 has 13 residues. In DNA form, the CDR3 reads TGTGCCAGCAGGGGGGGGAGCTCCTACGAGCAGTACTTC. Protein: CASRGGSSYEQYF.

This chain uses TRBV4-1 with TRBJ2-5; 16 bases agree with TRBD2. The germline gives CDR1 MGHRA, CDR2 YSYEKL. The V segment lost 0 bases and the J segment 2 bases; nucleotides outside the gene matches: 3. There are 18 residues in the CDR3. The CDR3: CASSQDPGLAGGQETQYF. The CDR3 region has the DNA TGCGCCAGCAGCCAAGATCCGGGACTAGCGGGGGGGCAAGAGACCCAGTACTTC.